This passage covers 14 T cell receptor beta chains from one sample sequenced in a study of blood T cells in healthy people across ages. Alongside a J-beta primer mix, a sample-barcoded 5' primer served in a second PCR lasting roughly 6 to 11 cycles. TCRdb analysed the 5' RACE reads with MiXCR anew, one entry per CDR3 protein. Of approximately 1.5 million distinct CDR3 sequences in the sample, roughly a third were seen once. Sequencing was carried out using blood. The source is a woman in her thirties in good health.

A remark on this clonotype: One end of the junction does not line up with germline, which may come from a read error. The chain couples TRBV12-3 or TRBV12-4 to TRBJ2-7; 7 nucleotides line up with TRBD1. This CDR3 contains 15 residues. The DNA of the CDR3 is TGTGCCAGCAGTTTAAACCGGGACAGCTCCTACGGGCAGTACTTC. It translates to CASSLNRDSSYGQYF.

V is TRBV12-3 or TRBV12-4 and J is TRBJ2-3; 9 bases line up with TRBD2. The ends lost 6 bases at V and 4 bases at J; junction bases unmatched: 8. The CDR3 has 15 residues. This CDR3 is CASRGASGKADTQYF. The DNA of the CDR3 is TGTGCCAGCAGGGGGGCTAGCGGGAAAGCAGATACGCAGTATTTT.

A word on this clonotype: The junction does not match germline at one end; this may be a read error. The chain couples TRBV9 to TRBJ1-5; tentative D call: TRBD1 (6 bases). From germline, CDR1 is SGDLS and CDR2 YYNGEE. This CDR3 is built from 15 residues. The CDR3 nucleotides are TGTGCCAGCAGCGTAGAGAACAGGGCAGATCAGTCCCAGCATTTT. It is translated as CASSVENRADQSQHF.

This clonotype was seen at least ten times. V and J are TRBV4-1 and TRBJ2-5, with 8 positions matching TRBD1. CDR1 MGHRA and CDR2 YSYEKL come from the germline V gene. The CDR3 extends over 15 amino acids. V was clipped by 0 bases and J by 5 bases; unmatched bases: 5. CDR3 sequence reads: CASSQEGNRGETQYF. The CDR3 DNA is TGCGCCAGCAGCCAAGAGGGAAACAGGGGGGAGACCCAGTACTTC.

Many counts were recorded for this clonotype. The V gene is TRBV4-1, the J gene TRBJ2-1; 13 bases align to TRBD2. The CDR3 loop spans 11 amino acids. V was pared by 6 bases and J by 15 bases, with 2 bases of the junction left unmatched. Germline assignment: CDR1 MGHRA and CDR2 YSYEKL. CDR3 coding DNA: TGCGCCAGCAGGACTAGCGGGAGGATGTTCTTC. Translation: CASRTSGRMFF.

The V and J genes are TRBV4-1 and TRBJ1-1; D ambiguous. The germline gives CDR1 MGHRA, CDR2 YSYEKL. V was trimmed by 1 base and J by 11 bases, leaving 8 bases between them. CDR3 length equals 11 residues. DNA of the CDR3: TGCGCCAGCAGCCAAGGGGTTTGGGCTTTCTTT. Protein product: CASSQGVWAFF.

This clonotype was seen a few times. The chain uses TRBV20-1 and TRBJ1-1; the D gene is possibly TRBD1 (5 bases). Germline-derived CDR1 and CDR2 are DFQATT and SNEGSKA (reference sequence). This CDR3 is 11 amino acids long. Between the trimmed V and J ends, which lost 5 bases and 11 bases, there was a span of 15 bases. The CDR3 DNA is TGCAGTGCTGACGGACGGGGGGGTGCTTTCTTT. Its protein product is CSADGRGGAFF.

The chain has TRBV9 and TRBJ2-6; tentative D call: TRBD2 (5 bases). The germline V and J ends were trimmed by 6 bases and 1 base, with 14 bases remaining between them. Germline V gene sequence: CDR1 SGDLS, CDR2 YYNGEE. This CDR3 has 16 amino acids. CDR3 DNA sequence: TGTGCCAGCAACCGGGGTGGAAGGTCTGGGGCCAACGTCCTGACTTTC. Translation gives CASNRGGRSGANVLTF.

The chain links TRBV4-1 to TRBJ2-5; D ambiguous. The CDR3 spans 14 residues. Germline V gives CDR1 MGHRA, CDR2 YSYEKL. V was pared by 1 base and J by 11 bases, with 17 bases between. The CDR3 DNA reads as TGCGCCAGCAGCCAAGGGCTTCAGTGGTACGGGCAGTACTTC. It is translated as CASSQGLQWYGQYF.

The rearrangement uses TRBV21-1 and TRBJ2-3; no DNA check was done on the table's D call, TRBD1. TRBV21-1 is shown as a pseudogene. The CDR3 consists of 15 residues. The CDR3 reads CASRNRTGRSDTQYF. The CDR3 region has the DNA TGTGCCAGCAGGAACCGGACAGGTAGATCAGATACGCAGTATTTT.

The table lists this clonotype with a few counts. This chain connects TRBV13 to TRBJ2-5, with D hard to call. The V and J ends lost 5 bases and 5 bases respectively, with 18 bases between them. The CDR3 length is 15 residues. Germline lookup yields CDR1 PRHDT and CDR2 FYEKMQ (reference sequence). The CDR3 DNA reads TGTGCCAGCAGCGCCGTCAGCTCCCCGTGGGAGACCCAGTACTTC. It codes for CASSAVSSPWETQYF.

This sequence joins TRBV7-6 and TRBJ1-5, with TRBD1 as a possible D gene (5 bases). Germline V CDR1 and CDR2: SGHVS, FNYEAQ. Trimming pared 1 base from V and 4 bases from J, leaving 14 bases between. The CDR3 contains 16 residues. The CDR3 loop is CASSLGVGGSNQPQHF. In nucleotides, the CDR3 is TGTGCCAGCAGCTTAGGGGTCGGGGGAAGTAATCAGCCCCAGCATTTT.

The chain is built from TRBV5-8 and TRBJ1-5; D might be TRBD1 (6 bases). The CDR3 is 16 residues long. Deletions cut 1 base from V and 4 bases from J, with 15 bases between. The germline CDR1 and CDR2 sequences are SGHTS and YDEGEE. Here the CDR3 reads CASSLKGGQPNQPQHF. CDR3 bases: TGTGCCAGCAGCTTGAAGGGGGGGCAACCAAATCAGCCCCAGCATTTT. Variable domain in full (rest from reference TRBV5-8 and TRBJ1-5): EAGVTQSPTHLIKTRGQQATLRCSPISGHTSVYWYQQALGLGLQFLLWYDEGEERNRGNFPPRFSGRQFPNYSSELNVNALELEDSALYLCASSLKGGQPNQPQHFGDGTRLSIL.

A few counts support this clonotype. The V gene is TRBV20-1, the J gene TRBJ1-2, with D tentatively TRBD1 (5 bases). V was pared by 0 bases and J by 2 bases, with 13 bases between. CDR3 length: 15 residues. Germline values: CDR1 DFQATT, CDR2 SNEGSKA (reference sequence). The CDR3 DNA follows: TGCAGTGCTAGAGACCCGGGACGGGAAAACTATGGCTACACCTTC. As protein: CSARDPGRENYGYTF.